This T cell receptor beta chain was observed in a study of blood T cell repertoires in COVID-19. Sequenced by immunoSEQ multiplex PCR; TCRdb stores in-frame clones only, minus some. Of about 93,000 clones listed, just under 80% were seen once; the top ten hold less than 20%. This CDR3 spans 16 amino acids. The germline V gene has CDR1 MDHEN and CDR2 SYDVKM. The V and J ends lost 3 bases and 9 bases respectively, with 23 bases between them. This clone was seen just once. The chain uses TRBV28 and TRBJ2-5, with TRBD1 as a possible D gene (5 bases). This clonotype originated in a human donor in a cohort sampled during active COVID-19. Sequenced sample: peripheral blood. CDR3 DNA sequence: TGTGCCAGCAGTTTCCCCAGCCGGGCGCCCCCCAGGGCCCAGTACTTC. Encoded protein: CASSFPSRAPPRAQYF.